This T cell receptor beta chain was identified during a study of T cell responses to AZD1222 COVID-19 vaccine. Trimming took 5 bases from V and 9 from J, leaving 23 bases between them. In germline, CDR1 is MDHEN, CDR2 SYDVKM. CDR3 length: 16 amino acids. Sequencing used immunoSEQ multiplex PCR; TCRdb keeps in-frame clones, though not all of them. The table lists some 150,000 clones, 86% of them singletons. The source was peripheral blood, collected on day 0 of MenACWY control vaccination. This TCR was recovered from an adult in good health. The J gene is TRBJ2-1, the V gene TRBV28; a weak D match, TRBD2 (6 bases). CDR3 in amino acids: CASSPMTRRGFGEQFF. CDR3 sequence (DNA): TGTGCCAGCAGTCCTATGACTAGGCGGGGCTTCGGTGAGCAGTTCTTC. The full variable domain, completed using reference TRBV28 and TRBJ2-1, is DVKVTQSSRYLVKRTGEKVFLECVQDMDHENMFWYRQDPGLGLRLIYFSYDVKMKEKGDIPEGYSVSREKKERFSLILESASTNQTSMYLCASSPMTRRGFGEQFFGPGTRLTVL.